These 23 T cell receptor beta chains originate from one sample sequenced in a study of shared clonotypes between healthy human individuals. Assay used: immunoSEQ multiplex PCR; TCRdb lists only in-frame clones, some missing. The sample holds 1.5 million to 1.9 million clones; 98% are singletons and the top ten take roughly 0.4%. Sequencing was carried out using naive CD4+ T cells sorted from blood. Specified subset: CD45RA+ positively selected. These receptors originate from a man younger than 40 in good health.

The chain carries TRBV5-6 and TRBJ2-3; 7 positions match TRBD2. The CDR3 length is 17 residues. V lost 4 bases, J lost 6 bases, and 17 bases stayed unmatched. Germline lookup yields CDR1 SGHDT and CDR2 YYEEEE. The CDR3 loop reads CASSHTRGRESTDTQYF. The CDR3 DNA reads as TGTGCCAGCAGCCATACACGCGGGAGAGAGAGTACGGATACGCAGTATTTT.

The rearrangement links TRBV19 to TRBJ2-7; the match to TRBD2 covers 7 bases. Germline V CDR1 and CDR2: LNHDA, SQIVND (reference sequence). This CDR3 contains 15 residues. Trimming cost V 4 bases and J 4 bases; bases outside gene matches: 10. CDR3 residues: CASSNGLTGGYEQYF. CDR3 bases: TGTGCCAGTAGTAACGGACTGACGGGAGGTTACGAGCAGTACTTC.

The gene calls are TRBV7-7 and TRBJ2-4; D is unclear. The CDR3 contains 14 residues. From germline, CDR1 is SSHAT and CDR2 FNYEAQ (reference sequence). V was cut by 10 bases and J by 3 bases, with 16 bases left in between. This CDR3 is CAITSGSGKNIQYF. CDR3 in DNA: TGTGCCATCACATCGGGTTCTGGCAAAAACATTCAGTACTTC.

This chain links TRBV19 with TRBJ2-1; TRBD1 matches 9 bases. This CDR3 is built from 15 residues. CDR1 LNHDA and CDR2 SQIVND come from the germline V gene (reference sequence). Unmatched junction bases numbered 5, after V lost 2 bases and J lost 6 bases. CDR3 DNA: TGTGCCAGTAGTATACCGACGGGACAGGGCAATGAGCAGTTCTTC. Amino acids: CASSIPTGQGNEQFF.

The genes are TRBV27 and TRBJ2-2; unclear D gene. Germline CDR1 and CDR2: MNHEY and SMNVEV (reference sequence). CDR3 length: 16 amino acids. The V end lost 4 bases, the J end lost 4 bases, and 16 bases lay between the germline ends. The CDR3 DNA reads TGTGCCAGCAGTTCCCTAACCGGGTTGGTCACCGGGGAGCTGTTTTTT. It specifies CASSSLTGLVTGELFF.

This clone appeared once. The chain links TRBV19 to TRBJ2-2, with D unclear. Germline V gene sequence: CDR1 LNHDA, CDR2 SQIVND (reference sequence). CDR3 size: 11 residues. The V gene lost 10 bases and the J gene lost 4 bases, with 7 bases spanning the gap. In DNA form, the CDR3 reads TGTGCCACCTATACCACCGGGGAGCTGTTTTTT. This codes for CATYTTGELFF.

This chain links TRBV6-5 with TRBJ2-1, with D perhaps given as TRBD1 or TRBD2 (5 bases each). V was trimmed by 5 bases and J by 6 bases, leaving 8 bases between them. This CDR3 comprises 12 residues. CDR1 and CDR2 from the germline V gene are MNHEY and SVGAGI. CDR3 region: CASSRGRNEQFF. CDR3 sequence (DNA): TGTGCCAGCAGTCGGGGCCGCAATGAGCAGTTCTTC.

The rearrangement uses TRBV18 and TRBJ2-7; 7 bases match TRBD1. Germline CDR1 is KGHSH and CDR2 is LQKENI. This CDR3 region has 14 residues. Trimming took 4 bases from V and 6 from J; bases not matched to a gene: 9. CDR3 in amino acids: CASSRTGTDGEQYF. The CDR3 DNA sequence: TGTGCCAGCTCACGAACCGGGACAGACGGCGAGCAGTACTTC.

J is TRBJ1-2 and V is TRBV6-5; D gene unclear. CDR1 and CDR2 from the germline V gene are MNHEY and SVGAGI. The CDR3 runs to 13 residues. With 3 bases removed from V and 5 bases from J, the gap between germline ends came to 10 bases. The CDR3 is CASSYSPPYGYTF. Here the CDR3 DNA reads TGTGCCAGCAGTTATAGTCCCCCGTATGGCTACACCTTC.

This rearrangement joins TRBV7-8 to TRBJ2-2; 11 bases line up with TRBD1. The junction had 9 bases not matched to a gene; V was cut back by 7 bases and J by 5 bases. Germline loops: CDR1 SGHVS, CDR2 FQNEAQ. The CDR3 covers 16 residues. As DNA, the CDR3 is TGTGCCAGCACCCCAGGACGGGACAGGGGGACCGGGGAGCTGTTTTTT. It codes for CASTPGRDRGTGELFF.

The chain links TRBV7-9 to TRBJ2-5; D ambiguous. Germline V gives CDR1 SEHNR, CDR2 FQNEAQ (reference sequence). This CDR3 is 13 amino acids long. V was shortened by 5 bases and J by 1 base, with 8 bases between the two germline ends. CDR3 region: CASSNSFQETQYF. Here the CDR3 DNA reads TGTGCCAGCAGCAATAGTTTCCAAGAGACCCAGTACTTC.

The chain is built from TRBV6-5 and TRBJ2-7, with 8 bases fitting TRBD1. This CDR3 is 14 amino acids long. V shed 4 bases and J 6 bases; nucleotides not matched to a gene: 8. CDR1 and CDR2 (germline): MNHEY, SVGAGI. DNA for the CDR3: TGTGCCAGCAGTTTTCAGGGGGCGTTTGGCGAGCAGTACTTC. It translates to CASSFQGAFGEQYF.

In DNA, the CDR3 is TGTGCCAGCTCCCAGAGAGACAGGAACACCGGGGAGCTGTTTTTT. This codes for CASSQRDRNTGELFF. This chain joins TRBV18 and TRBJ2-2; possibly TRBD1 for D (5 bases). The germline V gene encodes CDR1 KGHSH and CDR2 LQKENI. V was cut by 6 bases and J by 1 base, with 12 bases left in between. The CDR3 is made up of 15 amino acids. Supplemented by reference TRBV18 and TRBJ2-2, the full variable domain reads NAGVMQNPRHLVRRRGQEARLRCSPMKGHSHVYWYRQLPEEGLKFMVYLQKENIIDESGMPKERFSAEFPKEGPSILRIQQVVRGDSAAYFCASSQRDRNTGELFFGEGSRLTVL.

The chain combines TRBV5-1 with TRBJ2-1, with 7 bases lining up with TRBD1. Germline values: CDR1 SGHRS, CDR2 YFSETQ. The CDR3 spans 14 residues. V lost 5 bases to trimming and J lost 3 bases; unmatched junction nucleotides: 5. The CDR3 DNA reads as TGCGCCAGCAGTCCGGGACAGATCTACAATGAGCAGTTCTTC. This gives the protein CASSPGQIYNEQFF.

V and J are TRBV6-5 and TRBJ1-5; 9 bases match TRBD1. Looked up from germline, CDR1 is MNHEY and CDR2 is SVGAGI. The CDR3 is made up of 14 amino acids. The V gene end was trimmed by 3 bases and the J gene end by 12 bases; junction bases not matched to a gene: 9. The CDR3 nucleotides are TGTGCCAGCAGTTATCGGGCCGGGACAGGGTTCCAGCATTTT. It encodes CASSYRAGTGFQHF.

V is TRBV19 and J is TRBJ2-7, with 8 nucleotides matching TRBD1. J was trimmed by 3 bases and V by 5 bases; bases with no gene match: 3. There are 13 residues in the CDR3. The V gene's germline CDR1 is LNHDA and CDR2 SQIVND (reference sequence). CDR3: CASSFGTGYEQYF. CDR3 DNA sequence: TGTGCCAGTAGTTTCGGGACAGGCTACGAGCAGTACTTC.

The chain uses TRBV19 and TRBJ2-7, with TRBD2 as a possible D gene (5 bases). V was shortened by 5 bases and J by 1 base, with 12 bases between the two germline ends. The germline gives CDR1 LNHDA, CDR2 SQIVND (reference sequence). This CDR3 is 14 amino acids long. CDR3 loop: CASSRLAASYEQYF. The CDR3 bases are TGTGCCAGTAGTCGGCTAGCAGCTTCCTACGAGCAGTACTTC.

The chain combines TRBV7-8 with TRBJ1-2, with a weak D call TRBD1 (5 bases). Germline assignment: CDR1 SGHVS and CDR2 FQNEAQ. V dropped 7 bases and J dropped 1 base, with 16 bases sitting between them. The CDR3 covers 15 residues. Here the CDR3 reads CASTASGPSNYGYTF. In DNA form, the CDR3 reads TGTGCCAGCACCGCTTCGGGACCGAGTAACTATGGCTACACCTTC.

V usage is TRBV10-2 and J usage is TRBJ2-7; either TRBD1 or TRBD2 may fit D (5 bases each). V was trimmed by 3 bases and J by 3 bases, leaving 15 bases between them. The germline V gene has CDR1 WSHSY and CDR2 SAAADI. The CDR3 has 15 residues. The CDR3: CASSELPGRNYEQYF. Here the CDR3 DNA reads TGCGCCAGCAGTGAACTTCCGGGACGCAACTACGAGCAGTACTTC.

V is TRBV29-1 and J is TRBJ1-1; the match to TRBD1 covers 10 bases. The CDR3 has 13 residues. Looked up from germline, CDR1 is SQVTM and CDR2 is ANQGSEA. V shed 7 bases and J 1 base; nucleotides not matched to a gene: 3. The CDR3 nucleotides read TGCAGCGCCGACAGGGGGCCGAACACTGAAGCTTTCTTT. Translation gives CSADRGPNTEAFF.

The chain links TRBV11-3 to TRBJ2-7, with a weak D call TRBD2 (5 bases). The CDR3 runs to 15 residues. CDR1 and CDR2 (germline): SGHNT, YENEEA. With 1 base removed from V and 6 bases from J, the gap between germline ends came to 16 bases. CDR3 sequence: CASSLGSGGWGEQYF. In DNA form, the CDR3 reads TGTGCCAGCAGCTTAGGCTCCGGCGGGTGGGGCGAGCAGTACTTC.

V gene TRBV7-9 combines with J gene TRBJ2-3, with TRBD2 identical over 12 bases. CDR3 size: 17 residues. Germline-derived CDR1 and CDR2 are SEHNR and FQNEAQ (reference sequence). V was pared by 1 base and J by 4 bases, with 6 bases of the junction left unmatched. In DNA, the CDR3 is TGTGCCAGCAGCTTAGTACTAGCGGGAGGCGCCCCAGATACGCAGTATTTT. Its protein product is CASSLVLAGGAPDTQYF.

The CDR3: CASSSGVGTDTQYF. CDR3 nucleotide sequence: TGCGCCAGCAGCTCGGGAGTAGGAACAGATACGCAGTATTTT. This chain connects TRBV5-1 to TRBJ2-3, with a weak D call TRBD2 (6 bases). V was trimmed by 3 bases and J by 3 bases, leaving 11 bases between them. This CDR3 contains 14 residues. Germline V CDR1 and CDR2: SGHRS, YFSETQ.